This TCR beta chain was recovered during a study of radiation and T cells in renal cell carcinoma (TCRdb year 2020). General notes on the study: In total, 50 to 55 samples, comprising 26 tumors and some 27 peripheral blood samples, were subjected to TCR beta sequencing. A total of 4 million to 5 million unique CDR3 nucleotide sequences, encoding some 2,700,000 unique CDR3 amino acid sequences, were found across all 50 or so samples. Results the study describes overall, beyond this receptor: Only small tumor regions of about 0.91 g were available, so intratumoral heterogeneity was not captured. With a single-armed trial design, the study had no way to address how radiation dose or scheduling affects the TCR repertoire. Compared with control tumors, irradiated tumors had a greater number of dominant CDR3 motifs, and these motifs made up a bigger portion of the repertoire. Irradiated tumors showed higher TCR clonality than controls, with the top 100 clonotypes averaging 54% of the repertoire versus roughly 40% in nephrectomy-only tumors.

The time point label, as the study defines it: tumor resected at nephrectomy. The label giving this sample's treatment or condition can be read as: treatment-naive control, cytoreductive nephrectomy. Control tumors were obtained from treatment-naive renal cell carcinoma patients in whom cytoreductive nephrectomy was performed without prior radiation. Renal cell carcinoma with clear cell pathology was present in all patients. Control tumors used for TCR sequencing were obtained from several females and about 12 males (median age roughly 57 years, range roughly 40 to 82) and were resected from the early 2010s to the mid-2010s. Tumors were dissociated mechanically, digested with collagenase/hyaluronidase at 37 degrees C, processed in gentleMACS C tubes, and stored in liquid nitrogen. Genomic DNA for TCR sequencing was prepared using the QIAamp DNA Blood Mini Kit (Qiagen). The analyses included only samples that passed all quality control checks.

The immunoSEQ kit was used, according to the manufacturer's recommendations, to generate TCR beta libraries from genomic DNA. For library preparation, a first multiplex PCR was performed with proprietary primers, followed by a second PCR in which unique barcodes were added, and bead cleanups were performed after each round. A kit-provided positive control reaction and a negative control reaction were included in every sample batch. The final libraries were assessed on an Agilent 4200 TapeStation D1000 ScreenTape, pooled by volume, and quantified by qPCR. Sequencing was performed on an Illumina NextSeq500 using a MidOutput 150-cycle cartridge, with 156 Read1 cycles, 15 Index1 cycles, and the kit custom primers. The pooled library was loaded at 0.9 to 1 pM, with an approximately 20% PhiX control spiked in. From the authors' description of their analysis: Vendor-processed data were analyzed in R, and a clonotype was defined as all T cells sharing the same CDR3 nucleotide sequence. For clone abundance analyses, frequencies were normalized to the 10,000 most abundant clones per sample. Public T cell clones, averaging fewer than five per sample, were removed before analysis. ImmunoMap was used for dominant motif analysis with the PAM10 matrix, a gap penalty of 30, and a homology threshold of 0.3, and any motif reaching a cumulative frequency of at least 0.01 was considered dominant. TCRdb stores this immuneACCESS table with in-frame sequences only. Part of the clones is absent; in the studies checked, under half of the shortfall reflects unresolved V genes, and no reason is known for the rest. V and J calls and clone size are given by that table; D and trimming were obtained from the DNA. The sample table records over 8,000 clones; 65% of these occur just once. The ten largest account for roughly 15% of the sample.

The count of this clone is one. Its antigen is unknown. One base away there is no much larger clone; base qualities are not given. Here the sequenced sample was tumor tissue, taken from a patient whose treatment was nephrectomy without radiotherapy. The TCR was taken from a man in his sixties with renal cell carcinoma.

The CDR3 reads as follows: CASTRTGTRGTGEQFF. The DNA sequence reads TGTGCCAGCACCAGAACCGGGACTAGGGGAACAGGAGAGCAGTTCTTC. The sequence links TRBV9 to TRBJ2-1, with 8 central nucleotides matching TRBD2. CDR1 SGDLS and CDR2 YYNGEE were looked up in the germline V gene. The junction shows trimming of 6 bases on V and 10 bases on J, and the gene matches do not reach 18 bases of it. The CDR3 holds 16 amino acids from the cysteine to the phenylalanine. Only CDR3 DNA is held: 48 bases, read in frame from base 1.